At least ten counts were recorded for the clone carrying this T cell receptor (beta chain). Its antigen remains unidentified. The sample belongs to a study of T cell repertoires in cytomegalovirus infection. Overall study context: Matching HLA type and CMV infection were both indicated by public TCR beta signatures. Study results and caveats: The ex vivo response was dominated by HLA-C-restricted CMV-specific TCR beta clonotypes.

Germline assignment: CDR1 SEHNR and CDR2 FQNEAQ (reference sequence). This CDR3 is 14 amino acids long. The V gene lost 3 bases and the J gene lost 0 bases, with 7 bases spanning the gap. Using its own MiXCR run on the reads, TCRdb lists one record per CDR3 protein. Among a few hundred thousand distinct CDR3 sequences listed, roughly 9.1% were seen once. Sample: PBMCs. The receptor comes from a human donor in good health (CMV status not recorded). Some clones in this sample may be carry-over from other donors' samples. The genes are TRBV7-9 and TRBJ2-3; D not resolved. CDR3 loop: CASSLTSSTDTQYF. The CDR3 DNA reads TGTGCCAGCAGCTTGACGAGCAGCACAGATACGCAGTATTTT.